The subject of this entry is one T cell receptor beta chain. Original methodology: Reference gene primer amplification gave nucleated cell count estimates. Clones were sequenced by immunoSEQ multiplex PCR, and TCRdb holds only the in-frame ones, with some missing. V, J and clone size are taken as reported in that table, and D and trimming were inferred from the DNA itself. The repertoire consists of about 58,000 clones, with over 75% occurring once and the leading ten covering roughly an eighth. This sample stems from a study of blood T cell repertoires in COVID-19. At the level of the study: The origin of the acute and convalescent COVID-19 samples was the United States, Italy and Spain. Sources were T cells, B-cell-depleted T cells, or PBMCs; the material itself was cDNA or gDNA.

CDR1 and CDR2 from the germline V gene are MNHEY and SVGAGI. The CDR3 totals 15 residues. J was trimmed by 4 bases and V by 2 bases; bases with no gene match: 7. The sample was peripheral blood. The receptor was isolated from a woman aged 55-75 years with active COVID-19. J is TRBJ1-2 and V is TRBV6-5; TRBD1 matches at 7 bases. The CDR3 DNA reads as TGTGCCAGCAGTTACGAGACAGGGCGCGGCTATGGCTACACCTTC. Translated, it gives CASSYETGRGYGYTF.